In its sample, the clone carrying this TCR beta chain ranks as medium-sized (0.01 to 0.1%). The target antigen is unknown. This specimen comes from a study of vaccination and CD4 T cells after COVID-19. About the study: Post-vaccine sampling followed dose two by a median roughly 76 days (range 14 to 241).

Treatment meaning: approximately nine-day PBMC culture with coronavirus spike peptide pools or control peptides (ViraFEST assay). After being plated at two million per well, PBMCs were cultured with 10 IU/ml IL-2 and about 10 ug/ml peptide pools. Sequenced with the Oncomine TCR Beta short-read assay was DNA taken from cultured CD4+ T cells. Using its own MiXCR run on the PCR reads, TCRdb lists one record per CDR3 protein. Altogether about 20,000 distinct CDR3 sequences are present, 42% being singletons, with the ten largest covering over 25%. This receptor was identified in a human donor who received a COVID-19 vaccine. Sequencing was performed on CD4+ T cells from blood, cultured in vitro, taken before SARS-CoV-2 vaccination.

CDR3 sequence (DNA): TGTGCCAGCAGTTTAAGTTTTCAGGCAGATACGCAGTATTTT. Translated: CASSLSFQADTQYF. The chain combines TRBV27 with TRBJ2-3; D gene uncertain. The V and J ends lost 2 bases and 4 bases respectively, with 10 bases between them. Germline V lookup: CDR1 MNHEY, CDR2 SMNVEV (reference sequence). This CDR3 is 14 amino acids long.